The rows below give T cell receptor beta chains drawn from one sample of a study of cytomegalovirus exposure and HLA in healthy donors. The data were produced by immunoSEQ multiplex PCR, yet TCRdb's version contains in-frame clones alone and is incomplete. The sample contains roughly 170,000 clones, approximately 82% of which appear only once. The sample taken for sequencing was PBMCs. The receptors derive from a woman in her 30s in good health and CMV-seronegative. Each CDR3 is given with its conserved first and last residue. D genes are given only for firm matches. Clone size is given for some rows only: seen once, a few or many times, or a class if the clone is expanded.

TRBJ1-3 | TRBV7-6 | NA | NA | TGTGCCAGCAGCGCCAGCCTAGACTCTGGAAACACCATATATTTT | CASSASLDSGNTIYF
TRBJ2-7 | TRBV9 | NA | TRBD1 | TGTGCCAGCAGCGCTACAGGGGGCGCCACCTACGAGCAGTACTTC | CASSATGGATYEQYF
TRBJ2-5 | TRBV11-2 | once | TRBD2 | TGTGCCAGCAGCGGACTAGCGGGAGCTACTGAGACCCAGTACTTC | CASSGLAGATETQYF
TRBJ2-1 | TRBV6-5 | once | TRBD2 | TGTGCCAGCAGTCGAGGGACTAGCGGGAGCGCGGGGCAGTTCTTC | CASSRGTSGSAGQFF
TRBJ1-2 | TRBV28 | NA | NA | TGTGCCAGCAGTTTATCACAGGGAGGGGGTGGCTACACCTTC | CASSLSQGGGGYTF
TRBJ2-2 | TRBV7-9 | NA | TRBD2 | TGTGCCAGCACACCGGGACTAGCGAACACCGGGGAGCTGTTTTTT | CASTPGLANTGELFF
TRBJ1-2 | TRBV18 | NA | NA | TGTGCCAGCTCACCACTTCGGGGGGACGTGAGTGGCTACACCTTC | CASSPLRGDVSGYTF
TRBJ1-2 | TRBV5-4 | NA | TRBD1 | TGTGCCAGCAGCTGGGGACAGGGAAACTATGGCTACACCTTC | CASSWGQGNYGYTF
TRBJ1-1 | TRBV12-5 | NA | NA | TGTGCTAGTGGTTTAAGCCTTAGGGGAACTGAAGCTTTCTTT | CASGLSLRGTEAFF
TRBJ1-2 | TRBV10-3 | NA | NA | TGTGCCATCACTACCGGAGACAGTTTCGATGGCTACACCTTC | CAITTGDSFDGYTF
TRBJ1-4 | TRBV5-1 | NA | TRBD1 | TGCGCCAGCAGTTACCCCGGGACAGGGGGGGAAAAACTGTTTTTT | CASSYPGTGGEKLFF
TRBJ1-5 | TRBV7-9 | NA | TRBD1 | TGTGCCAGCAGCCCGGGGACAGGTAGCAATCAGCCCCAGCATTTT | CASSPGTGSNQPQHF
TRBJ2-6 | TRBV9 | NA | TRBD1 | TGTGCCAGCAGCGTGTCCCGGGACAGGGCTGGGGCCAACGTCCTGACTTTC | CASSVSRDRAGANVLTF
TRBJ1-5 | TRBV28 | NA | NA | TGTGCCAGCACCCCTGGCGGGCAGGGGAATCAGCCCCAGCATTTT | CASTPGGQGNQPQHF
TRBJ2-7 | TRBV7-2 | NA | TRBD1 | TGTGCCAGCAGCTTAGGCCCTCCGGGACAGGGCACAGAGCAGTACTTC | CASSLGPPGQGTEQYF
TRBJ2-1 | TRBV4-1 | NA | NA | TGCGCCAGCAGCCCAGGGCCGGGGGGCTTCCACAATGAGCAGTTCTTC | CASSPGPGGFHNEQFF
TRBJ1-6 | TRBV4-3 | NA | TRBD1 | TGCGCCAGCAGCCAAGATTTGGGACAGGGTGGCAATTCACCCCTCCACTTT | CASSQDLGQGGNSPLHF
TRBJ2-3 | TRBV7-7 | NA | NA | TGTGCCAGCAGCCGAGGGACAAGCACAGATACGCAGTATTTT | CASSRGTSTDTQYF
TRBJ2-7 | TRBV28 | NA | NA | TGTGCCAGCAGTTTACAGGGGCGGGTTGGAGAGCAGTACTTC | CASSLQGRVGEQYF
TRBJ1-2 | TRBV6-1 | NA | TRBD1 | TGTGCCAGCAGTGAACGGGACAGGGGGAAAGGCTACACCTTC | CASSERDRGKGYTF
TRBJ1-2 | TRBV7-2 | NA | NA | TGTGCCAGCAGCTCGACAGACAGGCTCTATGGCTACACCTTC | CASSSTDRLYGYTF